This TCR beta chain was captured in a study of T cell repertoires in ileal Crohn's disease. On the study more broadly: All patients had surgery for stricturing (about 60%) or penetrating (39%) disease. Study-level points and caveats: Compared with CD4 T cells, sorted CD8 cells carried more expanded clones.

V was shortened by 4 bases and J by 3 bases, with 10 bases between the two germline ends. Germline CDR1 reads SQVTM; CDR2 reads ANQGSEA. The CDR3 loop spans 13 amino acids. Concerning this clone: Its antigen is undetermined.

The assay was immunoSEQ multiplex PCR, and TCRdb's table has in-frame clones only and misses some. The table shows roughly 11,000 clones, with under 80% occurring only once. Sequenced: ileal tissue. This sequence was found in an adult with Crohn's disease. This rearrangement joins TRBV29-1 to TRBJ1-5; D may be TRBD1 (5 bases). The CDR3 is CSVGQTDNQPQHF. In DNA form, the CDR3 reads TGCAGCGTTGGACAGACCGACAATCAGCCCCAGCATTTT.